The T cell receptor beta chain under discussion was sequenced for a study of CD8+ T cells in alopecia areata. Overall study context: Treated patients were dosed with oral tofacitinib, taking 5 to 10 mg twice daily. Whole-study results and caveats: Lesional scalp, especially alopecia totalis/universalis, showed higher clonality than normal scalp.

Extracted RNA was reverse transcribed into cDNA, the sequencing template. The repertoire was sequenced with immunoSEQ multiplex PCR; TCRdb's copy has only in-frame clones and lacks some. The sample has about 180,000 clones; roughly 60% are singletons. The CDR3 covers 13 residues. V lost 3 bases and J 7 bases, leaving 12 bases between the germline ends. Germline V gives CDR1 SGHTA, CDR2 FQGNSA. PBMCs served as the source from which CD4+ and CD8+ T cells were sorted. Comments on this clone: Its antigen is as yet unknown.

Sequencing used CD4+ T cells sorted from blood, obtained at week 0. The rearrangement links TRBV7-2 to TRBJ1-2; TRBD1 might be the D (5 bases). The origin of this receptor is a human donor with alopecia areata. DNA for the CDR3: TGTGCCAGCAGCTTGATAGGGGTCGCTGGCTACACCTTC. The encoded protein is CASSLIGVAGYTF. Combining the CDR3 with reference TRBV7-2 and TRBJ1-2 gives the whole variable domain GAGVSQSPSNKVTEKGKDVELRCDPISGHTALYWYRQSLGQGLEFLIYFQGNSAPDKSGLPSDRFSAERTGGSVSTLTIQRTQQEDSAVYLCASSLIGVAGYTFGSGTRLTVV.